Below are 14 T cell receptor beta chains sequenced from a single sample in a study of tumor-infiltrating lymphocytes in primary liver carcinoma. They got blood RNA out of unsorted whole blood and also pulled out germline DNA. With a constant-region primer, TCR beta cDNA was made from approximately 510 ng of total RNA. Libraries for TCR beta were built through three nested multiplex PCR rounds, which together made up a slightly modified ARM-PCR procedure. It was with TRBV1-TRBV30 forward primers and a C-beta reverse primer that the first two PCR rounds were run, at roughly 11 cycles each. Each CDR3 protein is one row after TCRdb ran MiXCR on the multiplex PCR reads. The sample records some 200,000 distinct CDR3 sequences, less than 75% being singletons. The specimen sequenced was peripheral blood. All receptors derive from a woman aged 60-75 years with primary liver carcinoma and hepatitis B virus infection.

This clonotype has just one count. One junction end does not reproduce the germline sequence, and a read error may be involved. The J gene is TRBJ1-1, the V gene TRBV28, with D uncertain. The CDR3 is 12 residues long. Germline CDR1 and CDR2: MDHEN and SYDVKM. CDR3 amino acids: CASSLGHTEVFF. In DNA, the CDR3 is TGTGCCAGCAGTTTAGGTCACACTGAAGTTTTCTTT.

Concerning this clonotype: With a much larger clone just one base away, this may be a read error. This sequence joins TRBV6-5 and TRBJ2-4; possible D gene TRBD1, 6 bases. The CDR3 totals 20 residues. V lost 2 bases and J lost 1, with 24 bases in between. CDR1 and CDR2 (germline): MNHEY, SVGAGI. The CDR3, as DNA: TGTGCCAGCAGTTACCGTAGACCCCCCTATCTAGGGGGTGCCAAAAACATTCAGTACTTC. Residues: CASSYRRPPYLGGAKNIQYF.

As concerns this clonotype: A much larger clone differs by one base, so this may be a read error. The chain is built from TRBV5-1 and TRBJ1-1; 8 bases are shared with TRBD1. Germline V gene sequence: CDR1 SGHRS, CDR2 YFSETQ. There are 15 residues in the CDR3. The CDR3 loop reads CASNGGRGLNTEALF. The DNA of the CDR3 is TGCGCCAGCAATGGTGGCAGGGGGCTCAACACTGAAGCTCTCTTT.

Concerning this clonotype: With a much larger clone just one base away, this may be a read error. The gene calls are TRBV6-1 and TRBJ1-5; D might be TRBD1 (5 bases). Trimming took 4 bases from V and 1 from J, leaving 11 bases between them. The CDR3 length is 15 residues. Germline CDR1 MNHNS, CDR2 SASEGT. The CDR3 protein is CASSVQGRSNQPQHF. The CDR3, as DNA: TGTGCCAGCAGTGTGCAGGGACGGAGCAATCAGCCCCAGCATTTT.

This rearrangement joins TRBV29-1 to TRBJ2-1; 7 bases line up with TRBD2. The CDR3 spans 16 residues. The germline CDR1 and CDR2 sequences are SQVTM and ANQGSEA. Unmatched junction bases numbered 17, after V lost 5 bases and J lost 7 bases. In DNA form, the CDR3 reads TGCAGCGTTCACTCTCTAGCGGACGATACGAGGAATGAGCAGTTCTTC. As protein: CSVHSLADDTRNEQFF.

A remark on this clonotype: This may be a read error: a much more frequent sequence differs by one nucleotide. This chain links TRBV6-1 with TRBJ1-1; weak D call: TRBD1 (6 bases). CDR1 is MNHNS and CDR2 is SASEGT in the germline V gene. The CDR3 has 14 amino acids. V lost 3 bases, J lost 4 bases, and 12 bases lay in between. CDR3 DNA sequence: TGTGCCAGCAGTGACTTACAGGGAGCCACTGAAGCTTTCTTT. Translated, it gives CASSDLQGATEAFF.

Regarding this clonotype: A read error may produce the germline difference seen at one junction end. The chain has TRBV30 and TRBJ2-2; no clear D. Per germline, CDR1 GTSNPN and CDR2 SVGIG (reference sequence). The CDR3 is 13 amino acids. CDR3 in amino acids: CARSNANTGELFF. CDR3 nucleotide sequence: TGTGCCCGGAGTAACGCGAACACCGGGGAGCTGTTTTTT.

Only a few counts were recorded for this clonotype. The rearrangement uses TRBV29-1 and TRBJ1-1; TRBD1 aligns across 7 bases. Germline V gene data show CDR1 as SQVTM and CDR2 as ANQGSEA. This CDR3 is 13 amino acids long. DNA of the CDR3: TGCGGCGCCGCACAGGGGATGGACACTGAAGCTTTCTTT. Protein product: CGAAQGMDTEAFF. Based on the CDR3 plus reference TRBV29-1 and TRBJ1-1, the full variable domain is SAVISQKPSRDICQRGTSLTIQCQVDSQVTMMFWYRQQPGQSLTLIATANQGSEATYESGFVIDKFPISRPNLTFSTLTVSNMSPEDSSIYLCGAAQGMDTEAFFGQGTRLTVV.

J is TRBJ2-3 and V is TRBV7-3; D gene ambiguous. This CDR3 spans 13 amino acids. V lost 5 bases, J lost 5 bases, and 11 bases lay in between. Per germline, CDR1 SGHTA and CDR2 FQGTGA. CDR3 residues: CASSPGVLDTQYF. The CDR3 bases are TGTGCCAGCAGCCCTGGGGTACTAGATACGCAGTATTTT.

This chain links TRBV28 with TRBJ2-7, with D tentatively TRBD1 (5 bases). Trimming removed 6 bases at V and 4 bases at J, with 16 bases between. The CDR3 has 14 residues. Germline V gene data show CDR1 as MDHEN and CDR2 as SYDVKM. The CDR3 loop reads CASRSLTGYYEQYF. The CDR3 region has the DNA TGTGCCAGCAGGTCCCTCACAGGATATTACGAGCAGTACTTC.

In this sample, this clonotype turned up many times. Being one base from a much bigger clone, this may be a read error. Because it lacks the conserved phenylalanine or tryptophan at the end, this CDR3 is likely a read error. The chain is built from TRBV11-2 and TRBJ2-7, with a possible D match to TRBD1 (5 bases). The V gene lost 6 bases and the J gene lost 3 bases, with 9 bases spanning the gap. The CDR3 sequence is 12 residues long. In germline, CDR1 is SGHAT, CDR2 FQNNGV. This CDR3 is CASSKTVYEQYL. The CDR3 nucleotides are TGTGCCAGCAGTAAGACAGTCTACGAGCAGTACCTC.

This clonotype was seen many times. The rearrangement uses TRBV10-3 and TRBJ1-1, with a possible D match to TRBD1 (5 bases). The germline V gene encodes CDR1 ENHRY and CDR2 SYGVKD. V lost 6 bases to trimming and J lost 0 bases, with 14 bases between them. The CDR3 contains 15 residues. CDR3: CAISEIGVVNTEAFF. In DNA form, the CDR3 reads TGTGCCATCAGCGAGATAGGGGTTGTGAACACTGAAGCTTTCTTT.

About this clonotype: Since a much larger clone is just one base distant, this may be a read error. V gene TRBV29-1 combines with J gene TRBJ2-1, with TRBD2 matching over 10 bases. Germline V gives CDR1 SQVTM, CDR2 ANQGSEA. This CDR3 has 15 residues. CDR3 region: CNGVAGGLAYNEQFF. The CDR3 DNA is TGCAACGGGGTAGCGGGAGGACTTGCCTACAATGAGCAGTTCTTC.

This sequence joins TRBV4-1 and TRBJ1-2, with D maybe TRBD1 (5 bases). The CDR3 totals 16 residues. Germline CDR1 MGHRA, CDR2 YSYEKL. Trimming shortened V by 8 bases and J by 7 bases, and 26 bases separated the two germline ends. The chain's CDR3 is CASLEGRVSYSSGYTF. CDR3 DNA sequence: TGCGCCAGCCTCGAGGGGAGAGTTTCGTATTCTAGTGGCTACACCTTC.